This is a list of T cell receptor beta chains from one sample in a study of technical replicates of blood from several donors. Repertoires were generated with immunoSEQ multiplex PCR, while TCRdb's copy carries only in-frame clones and drops some. The table lists about 83,000 clones, about 90% of them singletons. The sample consisted of T cells isolated from PBMCs. These receptor sequences come from a human donor in good health. Both conserved end residues are part of each CDR3. The order of the fields is J gene, clone size, D gene, V gene, CDR3 DNA, CDR3 protein. D genes are given only for firm matches. Clone size is not always given. Where it is, it says once, few, many or a class for expanded clones.

j_call: TRBJ2-2; clone_size: .; d_call: .; v_call: TRBV7-7; cdr3_nt: TGTGCTAGCAGATTAACAGGTAGCACCGGGGAGCTGTTTTTT; cdr3_aa: CASRLTGSTGELFF
j_call: TRBJ1-6; clone_size: .; d_call: .; v_call: TRBV10-3; cdr3_nt: TGTGCCATCAGTGATTGGACAGATTATAATTCACCCCTCCACTTT; cdr3_aa: CAISDWTDYNSPLHF
j_call: TRBJ2-3; clone_size: .; d_call: TRBD2; v_call: TRBV10-1; cdr3_nt: TGCGCCAGCAGTGAGGGCGGGGGGGCCACAGATACGCAGTATTTT; cdr3_aa: CASSEGGGATDTQYF
j_call: TRBJ1-5; clone_size: .; d_call: TRBD1; v_call: TRBV5-1; cdr3_nt: TGCGCCAGCAGCCGGACAGGGACGCAGCCCCAGCATTTT; cdr3_aa: CASSRTGTQPQHF
j_call: TRBJ2-1; clone_size: .; d_call: TRBD2; v_call: TRBV9; cdr3_nt: TGTGCCAGCAGCGGACGGGACATAACTGGTTTCGGCGGGGGGTGGAATGAGCAGTTCTTC; cdr3_aa: CASSGRDITGFGGGWNEQFF
j_call: TRBJ1-1; clone_size: few; d_call: .; v_call: TRBV7-9; cdr3_nt: TGTGCCAGCATCCTTCCCCTGAACACTGAAGCTTTCTTT; cdr3_aa: CASILPLNTEAFF
j_call: TRBJ1-1; clone_size: once; d_call: .; v_call: TRBV5-1; cdr3_nt: TGCGCCAGCAGCCTCCAGACAGGGAACACTGAAGCTTTCTTT; cdr3_aa: CASSLQTGNTEAFF
j_call: TRBJ1-1; clone_size: .; d_call: .; v_call: TRBV12-5; cdr3_nt: TGTGCTAGTGGTTTGGTACCAATCCAACAACAGGGTTGGGACACTGAAGCTTTCTTT; cdr3_aa: CASGLVPIQQQGWDTEAFF
j_call: TRBJ1-5; clone_size: .; d_call: .; v_call: TRBV4-1; cdr3_nt: TGCGCCAGCAGACCCCTAGACAGTAGCAATCAGCCCCAGCATTTT; cdr3_aa: CASRPLDSSNQPQHF
j_call: TRBJ1-2; clone_size: .; d_call: TRBD1; v_call: TRBV7-9; cdr3_nt: TGTGCCAGCAGCTCCGGACAGGGAGTAGGTGGCTACACCTTC; cdr3_aa: CASSSGQGVGGYTF
j_call: TRBJ2-3; clone_size: .; d_call: TRBD1; v_call: TRBV27; cdr3_nt: TGTGCCAGCAGCCGGATGATTTGGGGGACAGATCCCTCTTATAGGACGCAGTATTTT; cdr3_aa: CASSRMIWGTDPSYRTQYF
j_call: TRBJ1-1; clone_size: .; d_call: .; v_call: TRBV5-1; cdr3_nt: TGCGCCAGCAGCTTGCCGGAGCGGGGCCCAACTGAAGCTTTCTTT; cdr3_aa: CASSLPERGPTEAFF
j_call: TRBJ2-7; clone_size: .; d_call: TRBD1; v_call: TRBV28; cdr3_nt: TGTGCCAGCAGTCCCAAGACAGGGGCTTACGAGCAGTACTTC; cdr3_aa: CASSPKTGAYEQYF